This entry is about one T cell receptor (beta chain). The data stem from a study of CD8 T cells in Susac syndrome. Background on the study: Patients with Susac syndrome who were sequenced included 5 or 6 with active disease and eight in remission.

Reverse transcription of 0.5 to 1 ug RNA was performed with random hexamers. Multiplex immunoSEQ PCR targeted 54 Vbeta and 13 Jbeta TCR beta segments. One entry per CDR3 protein results from TCRdb running MiXCR on the immunoSEQ multiplex PCR reads. The sample yields some 150,000 distinct CDR3 sequences, roughly 95% seen once. Trimming pared 5 bases from V and 0 bases from J, leaving 13 bases between. Per germline, CDR1 SGHAT and CDR2 FQNNGV. The length of the CDR3 is 16 residues. Patients with Susac syndrome fulfilled recently defined diagnostic criteria for definite or probable disease. The chain uses TRBV11-2 and TRBJ1-4; D unclear. The TCR was taken from a human donor with Susac syndrome. Material: CD4+ T cells from PBMCs. The CDR3 DNA is TGTGCCAGCAGCCGGAGTGCCGACTCAACTAATGAAAAACTGTTTTTT. It is translated as CASSRSADSTNEKLFF.